This record concerns one T cell receptor (beta chain) sequence. The data were taken from a study of PD-1 blockade in classical Hodgkin lymphoma. The time point here: cycle 4 day 1 (C4D1), after five to seven weeks of nivolumab. Following autologous stem cell transplantation, relapse occurred in every patient, and exposure to brentuximab vedotin varied. Repertoires were generated with immunoSEQ multiplex PCR, while TCRdb's copy carries only in-frame clones and drops some. The sample holds about 94,000 clones, approximately 94% seen once. The receptor's source is a human donor with classical Hodgkin lymphoma. Sample: peripheral blood mononuclear cells (PBMCs), taken before the fourth cycle of nivolumab.

The CDR3 region is CASSLAIAGTGELFF. The CDR3 region has the DNA TGTGCCAGCAGCTTAGCAATAGCTGGGACCGGGGAGCTGTTTTTT. The chain uses TRBV7-9 and TRBJ2-2; D remains unclear. The CDR3 has 15 residues. Germline V gene sequence: CDR1 SEHNR, CDR2 FQNEAQ (reference sequence). The V gene lost 0 bases and the J gene lost 5 bases, with 10 bases spanning the gap.